This T cell receptor beta chain was documented in a study of technical replicates of blood from several donors. This CDR3 comprises 15 residues. V shed 3 bases and J shed 1 base, with 13 bases lying between them. Germline CDR1 SGHRS, CDR2 YFSETQ. Clones were read by immunoSEQ multiplex PCR, and TCRdb kept only the in-frame ones, dropping some. The sample includes 55,000 to 75,000 clones, approximately 95% of them seen just once. This TCR was sampled from a human donor in good health. Some clones in this sample may be carry-over from other donors' samples. The genes are TRBV5-1 and TRBJ1-1; D gene ambiguous. The sample comprised PBMCs. The CDR3 loop reads CASSYYRGGNTEAFF. CDR3 DNA: TGCGCCAGCAGCTACTACAGAGGAGGGAACACTGAAGCTTTCTTT.